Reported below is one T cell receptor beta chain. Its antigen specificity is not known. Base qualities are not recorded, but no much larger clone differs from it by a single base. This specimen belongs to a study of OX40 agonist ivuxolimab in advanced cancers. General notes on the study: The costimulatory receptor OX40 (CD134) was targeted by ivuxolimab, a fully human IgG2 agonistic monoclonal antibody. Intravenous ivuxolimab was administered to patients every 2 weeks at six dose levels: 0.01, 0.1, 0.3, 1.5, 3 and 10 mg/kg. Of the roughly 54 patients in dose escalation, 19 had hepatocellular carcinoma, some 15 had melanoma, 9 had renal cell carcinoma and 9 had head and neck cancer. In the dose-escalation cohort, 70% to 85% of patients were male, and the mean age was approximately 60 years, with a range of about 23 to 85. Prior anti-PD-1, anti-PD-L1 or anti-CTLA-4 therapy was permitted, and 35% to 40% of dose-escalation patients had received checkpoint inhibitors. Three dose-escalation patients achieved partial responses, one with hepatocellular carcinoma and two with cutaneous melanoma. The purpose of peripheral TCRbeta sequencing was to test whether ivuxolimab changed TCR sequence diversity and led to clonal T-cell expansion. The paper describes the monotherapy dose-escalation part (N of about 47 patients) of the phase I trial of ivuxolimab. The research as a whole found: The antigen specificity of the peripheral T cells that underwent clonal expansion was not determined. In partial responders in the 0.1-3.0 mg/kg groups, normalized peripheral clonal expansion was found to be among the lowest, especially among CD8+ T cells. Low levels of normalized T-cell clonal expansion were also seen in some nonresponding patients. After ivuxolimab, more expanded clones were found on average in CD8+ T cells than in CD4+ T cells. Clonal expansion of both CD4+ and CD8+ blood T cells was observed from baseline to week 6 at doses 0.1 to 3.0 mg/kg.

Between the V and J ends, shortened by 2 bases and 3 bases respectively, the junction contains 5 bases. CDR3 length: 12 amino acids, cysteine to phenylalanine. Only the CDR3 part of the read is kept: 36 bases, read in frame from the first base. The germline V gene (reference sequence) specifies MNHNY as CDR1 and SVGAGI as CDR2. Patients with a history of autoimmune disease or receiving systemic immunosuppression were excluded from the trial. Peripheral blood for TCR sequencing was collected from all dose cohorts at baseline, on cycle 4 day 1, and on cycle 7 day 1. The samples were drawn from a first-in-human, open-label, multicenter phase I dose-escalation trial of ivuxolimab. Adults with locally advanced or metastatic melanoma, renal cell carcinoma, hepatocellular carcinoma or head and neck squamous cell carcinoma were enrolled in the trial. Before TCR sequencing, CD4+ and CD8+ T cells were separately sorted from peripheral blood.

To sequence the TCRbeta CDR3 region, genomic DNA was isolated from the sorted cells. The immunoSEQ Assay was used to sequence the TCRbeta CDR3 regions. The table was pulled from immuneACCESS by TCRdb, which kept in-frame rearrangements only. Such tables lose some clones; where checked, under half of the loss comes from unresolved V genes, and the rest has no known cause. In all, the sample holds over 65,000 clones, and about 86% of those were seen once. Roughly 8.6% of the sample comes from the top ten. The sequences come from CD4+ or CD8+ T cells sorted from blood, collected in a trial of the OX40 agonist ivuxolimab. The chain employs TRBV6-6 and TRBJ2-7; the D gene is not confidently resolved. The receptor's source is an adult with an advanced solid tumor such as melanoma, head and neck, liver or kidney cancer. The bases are TGTGCCAGCAGTTACACCAACTACGAGCAGTACTTC. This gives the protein CASSYTNYEQYF.